These 14 T cell receptor beta chains came from one sample sequenced in a study of long-term antiretroviral therapy in people with HIV. An immunoSEQ assay, version v3.0, was performed at survey level. Libraries were prepared by immunoSEQ multiplex PCR; TCRdb keeps only in-frame clonotypes and omits some of them. The sample lists 20,000 to 30,000 clones, around four fifths occurring once. This specimen was unsorted PBMCs, taken 3 years after starting antiretroviral therapy. Receptors originate from a man aged 18 to 35 with HIV.

This chain joins TRBV18 and TRBJ1-1, with D possibly being TRBD1 (5 bases). Per the germline V gene, CDR1 is KGHSH and CDR2 is LQKENI. V was shortened by 5 bases and J by 2 bases, with 15 bases between the two germline ends. This CDR3 has 15 amino acids. The DNA for the CDR3 is TGTGCCAGCTCAATCCAGAGCGGGGGAAACACTGAAGCTTTCTTT. This translates into CASSIQSGGNTEAFF. Based on the CDR3 plus reference TRBV18 and TRBJ1-1, the full variable domain is NAGVMQNPRHLVRRRGQEARLRCSPMKGHSHVYWYRQLPEEGLKFMVYLQKENIIDESGMPKERFSAEFPKEGPSILRIQQVVRGDSAAYFCASSIQSGGNTEAFFGQGTRLTVV.

CDR3 loop: CASSITPQETQYF. The DNA of the CDR3 is TGTGCCAGTAGTATCACTCCTCAAGAGACCCAGTACTTC. This chain uses TRBV19 with TRBJ2-5; D gene unclear. CDR1 LNHDA and CDR2 SQIVND come from the germline V gene (reference sequence). V lost 3 bases and J lost 2, with 7 bases in between. The CDR3 has 13 residues.

The chain is built from TRBV10-2 and TRBJ2-3; D may be TRBD1 (5 bases). From germline, CDR1 is WSHSY and CDR2 SAAADI. The length of the CDR3 is 11 residues. Trimming pared 6 bases from V and 14 bases from J, leaving 15 bases between. The CDR3 DNA reads TGCGCCAGCAGGCAGGGTTTTTATCCGTATTTT. Translation: CASRQGFYPYF.

This rearrangement joins TRBV5-1 to TRBJ1-6, with TRBD1 identical over 7 bases. The CDR3 has 14 amino acids. Germline lookup yields CDR1 SGHRS and CDR2 YFSETQ. Trimming at V came to 6 bases and at J to 5 bases, leaving 5 bases not matched to a gene. CDR3 sequence reads: CASKGDRDNSPLHF. Written as DNA, the CDR3 is TGCGCCAGCAAAGGGGACAGAGATAATTCACCCCTCCACTTT. Drawing the rest from reference TRBV5-1 and TRBJ1-6, the complete variable domain is KAGVTQTPRYLIKTRGQQVTLSCSPISGHRSVSWYQQTPGQGLQFLFEYFSETQRNKGNFPGRFSGRQFSNSRSEMNVSTLELGDSALYLCASKGDRDNSPLHFGNGTRLTVT.

The rearrangement uses TRBV7-3 and TRBJ2-1; 7 bases agree with TRBD1. The CDR3 has 16 amino acids. V lost 3 bases and J lost 8; bases outside the gene matches: 13. The V gene's germline CDR1 is SGHTA and CDR2 FQGTGA. Here the CDR3 DNA reads TGTGCCAGCAGCTTGGGGCCGGGACAGCAAGGGGATGAGCAGTTCTTC. Translated: CASSLGPGQQGDEQFF.

The rearrangement links TRBV5-1 to TRBJ2-3, with 7 nucleotides matching TRBD2. V lost 0 bases and J lost 6; bases outside the gene matches: 13. CDR1 SGHRS and CDR2 YFSETQ come from the germline V gene. This CDR3 region has 17 residues. For the CDR3, the DNA is TGCGCCAGCAGCTTGGAACCCTTGACGGGGGAGGGGGATACGCAGTATTTT. Its translation: CASSLEPLTGEGDTQYF.

The chain recombines TRBV28 with TRBJ2-7, with D hard to call. From germline, CDR1 is MDHEN and CDR2 SYDVKM. Trimming removed 3 bases at V and 5 bases at J, with 8 bases between. The CDR3 spans 12 residues. The CDR3 region is CASSFPGNEQYV. The CDR3 region has the DNA TGTGCCAGCAGTTTCCCCGGCAACGAGCAGTACGTC.

The V and J genes are TRBV7-6 and TRBJ2-5; TRBD2 aligns across 10 bases. The CDR3 extends over 16 amino acids. Per germline, CDR1 SGHVS and CDR2 FNYEAQ. The junction had 7 bases not matched to a gene; V was cut back by 3 bases and J by 3 bases. Written as DNA, the CDR3 is TGTGCCAGCAGCTTGGGGACTAGCGACTTTGAAGAGACCCAGTACTTC. The encoded protein is CASSLGTSDFEETQYF.

The chain couples TRBV7-4 to TRBJ2-1; D unresolved. CDR3 size: 13 residues. Germline-derived CDR1 and CDR2 are SGHVT and SQSDAQ. Trimming took off 5 bases at V and 4 bases at J, with 9 bases between the two ends. The CDR3 loop reads CASSPPRYNEQFF. Here the CDR3 DNA reads TGTGCCAGCAGCCCACCCCGATACAATGAGCAGTTCTTC. Complete variable domain (other parts from reference TRBV7-4 and TRBJ2-1): GAGVSQSPRYKVAKRGRDVALRCDSISGHVTLYWYRQTLGQGSEVLTYSQSDAQRDKSGRPSGRFSAERPERSVSTLKIQRTEQGDSAVYLCASSPPRYNEQFFGPGTRLTVL.

The rearrangement uses TRBV5-6 and TRBJ2-4; D is unresolved. V was clipped by 1 base and J by 9 bases, with 11 bases between them. There are 13 residues in the CDR3. CDR1 is SGHDT and CDR2 is YYEEEE in the germline V gene. CDR3 residues: CASSLSTPGIQYF. The CDR3 DNA reads as TGTGCCAGCAGCTTGAGCACCCCCGGCATTCAGTACTTC.

V gene TRBV7-6 combines with J gene TRBJ2-5, with 7 bases that match TRBD2. Unmatched junction bases numbered 9, after V lost 3 bases and J lost 2 bases. The CDR3 extends over 16 amino acids. The germline V gene has CDR1 SGHVS and CDR2 FNYEAQ. As DNA, the CDR3 is TGTGCCAGCAGCTTGGCACCCGGGGGGATTCAAGAGACCCAGTACTTC. This gives the protein CASSLAPGGIQETQYF.

The chain combines TRBV28 with TRBJ1-3; tentatively, D is TRBD1 (6 bases). The germline V gene encodes CDR1 MDHEN and CDR2 SYDVKM. The V end was cut by 7 bases, the J end by 0 bases, with 13 bases between. The CDR3 contains 15 residues. CDR3 nucleotides: TGTGCCAGCACCTTGGGGGGCTTCTCTGGAAACACCATATATTTT. Amino acids: CASTLGGFSGNTIYF.

CDR3 coding DNA: TGTGCCAGCAGCTTAGGAGCCCACAAAGACTACGAGCAGTACGTC. As protein: CASSLGAHKDYEQYV. The chain is built from TRBV11-2 and TRBJ2-7; no firm D call. The CDR3 runs to 15 residues. The V gene lost 1 base and the J gene lost 3 bases, with 13 bases spanning the gap. CDR1 and CDR2 (germline): SGHAT, FQNNGV.

The gene calls are TRBV4-1 and TRBJ1-2; 7 bases map to TRBD1. J gave up 0 bases and V 1 base, and 5 bases lay outside the gene matches. The CDR3 is made up of 16 amino acids. Germline V gene lookup returns CDR1 MGHRA and CDR2 YSYEKL. The CDR3: CASSQGGQTTNYGYTF. The CDR3 nucleotides are TGCGCCAGCAGCCAAGGGGGACAGACAACTAACTATGGCTACACCTTC.